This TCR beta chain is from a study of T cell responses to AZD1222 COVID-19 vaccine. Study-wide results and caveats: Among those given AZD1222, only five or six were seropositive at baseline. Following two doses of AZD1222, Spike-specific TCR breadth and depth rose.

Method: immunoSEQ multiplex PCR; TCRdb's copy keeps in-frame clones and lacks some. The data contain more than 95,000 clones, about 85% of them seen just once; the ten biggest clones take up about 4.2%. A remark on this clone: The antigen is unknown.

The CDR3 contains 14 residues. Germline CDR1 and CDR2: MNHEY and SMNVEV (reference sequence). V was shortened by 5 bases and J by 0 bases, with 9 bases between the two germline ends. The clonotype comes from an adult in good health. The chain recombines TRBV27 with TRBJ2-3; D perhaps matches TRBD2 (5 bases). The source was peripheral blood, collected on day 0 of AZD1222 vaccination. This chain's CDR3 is CASSPRTSTDTQYF. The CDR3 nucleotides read TGTGCCAGCAGTCCCCGGACTAGCACAGATACGCAGTATTTT.